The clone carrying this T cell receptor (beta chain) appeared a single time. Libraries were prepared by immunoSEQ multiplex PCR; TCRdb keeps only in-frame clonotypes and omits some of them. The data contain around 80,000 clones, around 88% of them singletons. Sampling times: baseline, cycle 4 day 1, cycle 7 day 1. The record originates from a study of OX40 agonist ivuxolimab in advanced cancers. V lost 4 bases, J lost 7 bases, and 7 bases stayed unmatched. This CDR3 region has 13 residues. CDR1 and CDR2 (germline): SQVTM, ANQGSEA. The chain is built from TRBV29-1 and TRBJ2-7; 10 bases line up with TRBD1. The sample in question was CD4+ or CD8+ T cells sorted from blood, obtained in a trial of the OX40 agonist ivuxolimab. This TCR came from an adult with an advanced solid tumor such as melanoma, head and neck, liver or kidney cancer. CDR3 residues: CSVGGTGVGEQYF. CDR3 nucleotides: TGCAGCGTTGGGGGGACAGGGGTAGGGGAGCAGTACTTC.